The clone carrying this TCR beta chain showed up many times. Its antigen is currently unknown. This sample is part of a study of T cells in Graves' hyperthyroidism and ophthalmopathy. Study background: Peripheral blood collection took place at initial diagnosis, before any treatment. General observations from the study: Among thyroid clonotypes expanded above 0.001, most also appeared in blood.

Absent ophthalmopathy progression within 18 months defined stable Graves' hyperthyroidism. Subjects aged 18 to 65 presented with newly diagnosed hyperthyroidism of less than 2 months' duration. Per germline, CDR1 LGHDT and CDR2 YNNKEL (reference sequence). The CDR3 is made up of 13 amino acids. The V and J ends lost 1 base and 11 bases, in that order; junction bases with no gene match: 5. Researchers took RNA transcripts and amplified the TCR beta CDR3 regions from them. Primed by the HTBI set, a first-round RT-PCR was run on the TCR CDR3. TCRdb reanalysed the multiplex PCR reads using MiXCR and keeps one entry per CDR3 protein. Of around 580,000 distinct CDR3 sequences listed, approximately 15% were seen once; the top ten hold roughly 18%.

The sample was blood. V usage is TRBV3-1 and J usage is TRBJ2-5; 9 bases line up with TRBD2. The clonotype comes from a woman aged 18 to 35 with Graves' hyperthyroidism. The CDR3 loop is CASSQVLAGPQYF. The DNA of the CDR3 is TGTGCCAGCAGCCAAGTCCTAGCGGGGCCACAGTACTTC.